The text below deals with one T cell receptor (beta chain). Its target is unknown. Germline CDR1 LNHNV, CDR2 YYDKDF (reference sequence). The CDR3 extends over 12 amino acids. V was trimmed by 0 bases and J by 5 bases, leaving 4 bases between them. Next came a second PCR, run for roughly 6 to 11 cycles, which used a sample-barcoded 5' primer along with a J-beta primer mix. TCRdb used MiXCR to reprocess the 5' RACE reads, holding one entry per CDR3 protein. The sample lists roughly 800,000 distinct CDR3 sequences, about 62% occurring once. This sample was included in a study of blood T cells in healthy people across ages. Points from the study as a whole: Age advanced and TCR beta diversity per million T cells fell, roughly linearly. More naive CD4+ cells and higher diversity marked long-lived donors relative to aged donors.

Each donor supplied ten milliliters of peripheral blood. Per-sample PBMC isolation yielded at least 6.5 million cells. This TCR derives from a man aged 30-40 years in good health. The sequencing input was blood. The rearrangement links TRBV15 to TRBJ1-2; D is uncertain. CDR3 coding DNA: TGTGCCACCAGCAGAGATCAATATGGCTACACCTTC. Translating it yields CATSRDQYGYTF.